This T cell receptor (beta chain) was documented in a study of T cell responses to AZD1222 COVID-19 vaccine. Only in-frame clones appear in the TCRdb table, and some are missing; sequencing was by immunoSEQ multiplex PCR. Of around 100,000 clones in the sample, approximately 83% were seen once. Germline values: CDR1 MDHEN, CDR2 SYDVKM. V was shortened by 1 base and J by 2 bases, with 11 bases between the two germline ends. The CDR3 is 15 amino acids. The J gene is TRBJ1-2, the V gene TRBV28; a possible D gene is TRBD1 (6 bases). The receptor was derived from an adult in good health. This specimen was peripheral blood, taken on day 0 of AZD1222 vaccination. CDR3 loop: CASSLLRTGNYGYTF. The CDR3 DNA follows: TGTGCCAGCAGTTTATTACGCACAGGGAACTATGGCTACACCTTC.